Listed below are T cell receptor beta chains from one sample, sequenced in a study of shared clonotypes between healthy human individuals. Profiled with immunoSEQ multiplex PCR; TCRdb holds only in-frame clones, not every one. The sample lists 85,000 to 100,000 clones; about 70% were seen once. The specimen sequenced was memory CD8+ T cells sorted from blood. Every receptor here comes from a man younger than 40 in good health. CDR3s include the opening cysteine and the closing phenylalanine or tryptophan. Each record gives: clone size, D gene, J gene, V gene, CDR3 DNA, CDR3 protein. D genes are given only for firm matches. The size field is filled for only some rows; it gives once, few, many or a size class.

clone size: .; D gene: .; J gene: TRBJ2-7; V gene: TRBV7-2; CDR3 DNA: TGTGCCAGCAGTCAACGTCCGGGACCTACCTACGAGCAGTACTTC; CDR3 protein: CASSQRPGPTYEQYF
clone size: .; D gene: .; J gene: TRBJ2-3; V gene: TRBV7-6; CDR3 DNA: TGTGCCAGCAGCTTAGGACGGGGAGATACGCAGTATTTT; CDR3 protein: CASSLGRGDTQYF
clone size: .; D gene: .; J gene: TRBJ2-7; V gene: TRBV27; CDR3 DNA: TGTGCCAGCAGTTACACTCGCTCCTACGAGCAGTACTTC; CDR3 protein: CASSYTRSYEQYF
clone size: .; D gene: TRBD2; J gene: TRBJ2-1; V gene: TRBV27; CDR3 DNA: TGTGCCAGCAGTTCTTCCGGACTAGCTTTGGGTGAGCAGTTCTTC; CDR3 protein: CASSSSGLALGEQFF
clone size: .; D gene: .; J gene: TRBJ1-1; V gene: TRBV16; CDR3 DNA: TGTGCCAGCAGCCCCAGGCCTTCAGGGTGGAACACTGAAGCTTTCTTT; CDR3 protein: CASSPRPSGWNTEAFF
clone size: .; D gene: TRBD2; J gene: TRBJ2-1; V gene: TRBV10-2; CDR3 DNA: TGCGCCAGCATGCCACTAGCGGGAATGAACAATGAGCAGTTCTTC; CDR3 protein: CASMPLAGMNNEQFF
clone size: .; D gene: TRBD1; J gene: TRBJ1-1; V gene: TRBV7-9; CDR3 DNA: TGTGCCAGCAGCCCCCGACAGGGGAACACTGAAGCTTTCTTT; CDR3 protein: CASSPRQGNTEAFF
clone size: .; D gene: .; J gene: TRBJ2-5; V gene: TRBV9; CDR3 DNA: TGTGCCAGCAGCGTACTGGGTTTGGGGGGAAGTGAGACCCAGTACTTC; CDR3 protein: CASSVLGLGGSETQYF
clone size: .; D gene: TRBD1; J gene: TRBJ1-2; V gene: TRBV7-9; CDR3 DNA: TGTGCCAGCAGCTCAGGGACAGGGGGCGGAGGCTACACCTTC; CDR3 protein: CASSSGTGGGGYTF
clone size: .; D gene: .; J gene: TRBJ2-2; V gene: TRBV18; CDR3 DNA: TGTGCCAGCTCACCATTGGAGGGGGCAACGGAGCTGTTTTTT; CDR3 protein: CASSPLEGATELFF
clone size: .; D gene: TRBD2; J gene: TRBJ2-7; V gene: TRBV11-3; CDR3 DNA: TGTGCCAGCAGCTTCGCGGGGGGGGTCTACGAGCAGTACTTC; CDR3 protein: CASSFAGGVYEQYF
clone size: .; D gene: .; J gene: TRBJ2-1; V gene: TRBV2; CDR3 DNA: TGTGCCAGCAGTGATTTCCCCGGTGGTTTGCAGTTCTTC; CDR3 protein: CASSDFPGGLQFF
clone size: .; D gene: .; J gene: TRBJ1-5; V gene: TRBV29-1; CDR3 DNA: TGCAGCGTTGCCCTCGGGACGGGCAATCAGCCCCAGCATTTT; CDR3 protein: CSVALGTGNQPQHF
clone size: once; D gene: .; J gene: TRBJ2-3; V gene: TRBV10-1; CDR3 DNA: TGCGCCAGCAGCAGGGGACTCACAGATACGCAGTATTTT; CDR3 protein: CASSRGLTDTQYF
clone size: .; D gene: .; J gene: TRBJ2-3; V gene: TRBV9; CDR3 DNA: TGTGCCAGCAGCCTATCGGGACTCCCGCCAGATACGCAGTATTTT; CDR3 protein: CASSLSGLPPDTQYF
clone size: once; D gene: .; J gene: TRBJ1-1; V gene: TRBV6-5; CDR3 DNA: TGTGCCAGCCTAAGGAACACTGAAGCTTTCTTT; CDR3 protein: CASLRNTEAFF
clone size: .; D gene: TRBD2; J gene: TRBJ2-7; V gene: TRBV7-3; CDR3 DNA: TGTGCCAGCAGCTTAGCGGCGGGAGGGCCAAGGGAGCAGTACTTC; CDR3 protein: CASSLAAGGPREQYF
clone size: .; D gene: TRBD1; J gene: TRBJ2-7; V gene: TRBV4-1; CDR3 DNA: TGCGCCAGCAGCCAAGGTCCATCGGGACAGATCTCCTACGAGCAGTACTTC; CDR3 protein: CASSQGPSGQISYEQYF
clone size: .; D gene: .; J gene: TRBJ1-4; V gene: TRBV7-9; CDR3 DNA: TGTGCCAGCAGCTTAAGCGGGGCGGGGGCGACGGAAAAACTGTTTTTT; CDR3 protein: CASSLSGAGATEKLFF
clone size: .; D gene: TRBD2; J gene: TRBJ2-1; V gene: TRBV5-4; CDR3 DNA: TGTGCCAGCAGCGACGGCCCGGCTAGCGGGATTCTGGATGAGCAGTTCTTC; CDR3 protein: CASSDGPASGILDEQFF
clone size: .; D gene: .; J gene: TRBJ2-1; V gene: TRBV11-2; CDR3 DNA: TGTGCCAGCAGCCTCCAAGGGGCTAACATTGAGCAGTTCTTC; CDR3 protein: CASSLQGANIEQFF
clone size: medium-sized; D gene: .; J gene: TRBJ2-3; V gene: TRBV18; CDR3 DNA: TGTGCCAGCTCACCAGTTTTATCGGGGGGCTCGCAGTATTTT; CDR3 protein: CASSPVLSGGSQYF
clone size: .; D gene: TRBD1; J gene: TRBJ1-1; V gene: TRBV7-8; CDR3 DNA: TGTGCCAGCAGACTACTCCGTACCGGGACAGGGTTCACTGAAGCTTTCTTT; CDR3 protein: CASRLLRTGTGFTEAFF
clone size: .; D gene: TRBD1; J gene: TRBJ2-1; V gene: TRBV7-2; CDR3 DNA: TGTGCCAGCAGCTTCTCGACAGGGATTGCGTTCTTC; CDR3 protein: CASSFSTGIAFF
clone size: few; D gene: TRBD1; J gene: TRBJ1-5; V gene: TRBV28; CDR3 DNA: TGTGCCAGCAGGGACAGGGAACAGCCCCAGCATTTT; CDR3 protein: CASRDREQPQHF
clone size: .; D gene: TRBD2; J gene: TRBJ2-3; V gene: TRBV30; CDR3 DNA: TGTGCCTGGAGTCCCGGAGCTAGCGGGCTTACAGATACGCAGTATTTT; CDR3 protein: CAWSPGASGLTDTQYF
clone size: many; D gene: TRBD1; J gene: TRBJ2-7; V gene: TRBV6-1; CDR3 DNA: TGTGCCAGCGGGGGACAGACGAGCTCCTACGAGCAGTACTTC; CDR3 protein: CASGGQTSSYEQYF
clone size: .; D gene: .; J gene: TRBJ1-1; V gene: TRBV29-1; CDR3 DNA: TGCAGCGTTTACAGGGAGGCGAACACTGAAGCTTTCTTT; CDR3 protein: CSVYREANTEAFF
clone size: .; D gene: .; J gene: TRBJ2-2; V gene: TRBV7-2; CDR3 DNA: TGTGCCAGCAGCCCCCCCGCCGGGGAGCTGTTTTTT; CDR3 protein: CASSPPAGELFF
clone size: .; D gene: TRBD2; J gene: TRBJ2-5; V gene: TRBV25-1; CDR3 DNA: TGTGCCAGCAGTCCAAACGGGGGACTAGCGGAAGAGACCCAGTACTTC; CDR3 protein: CASSPNGGLAEETQYF
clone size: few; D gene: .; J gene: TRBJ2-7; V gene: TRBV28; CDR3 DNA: TGTGCCAGCGAAGGCGGGTATGCGGGAAATCCCTACGAGCAGTACTTC; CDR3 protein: CASEGGYAGNPYEQYF
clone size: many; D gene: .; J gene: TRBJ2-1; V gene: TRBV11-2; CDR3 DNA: TGTGCCAGCAGCAGCCGGGGTAACCACAATGAGCAGTTCTTC; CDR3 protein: CASSSRGNHNEQFF
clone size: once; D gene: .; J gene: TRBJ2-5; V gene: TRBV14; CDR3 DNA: TGTGCCAGCAGCCCATGGCTGGGCTCGGGAGAGACCCAGTACTTC; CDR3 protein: CASSPWLGSGETQYF
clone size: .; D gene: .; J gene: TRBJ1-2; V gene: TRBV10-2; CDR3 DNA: TGCGCCAGCAGTGATTTTTGGGGGTACAGGGATGGGTACTATGGCTACACCTTC; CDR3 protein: CASSDFWGYRDGYYGYTF
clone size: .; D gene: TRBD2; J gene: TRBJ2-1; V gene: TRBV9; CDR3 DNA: TGTGCCAGCAGCGTTAGGACTAGCGGGGTCATAGATGAGCAGTTCTTC; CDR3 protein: CASSVRTSGVIDEQFF
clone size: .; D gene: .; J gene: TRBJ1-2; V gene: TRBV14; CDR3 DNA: TGTGCCAGCAGCCCTATGTCACTGGCTTATGGCTACACCTTC; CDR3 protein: CASSPMSLAYGYTF
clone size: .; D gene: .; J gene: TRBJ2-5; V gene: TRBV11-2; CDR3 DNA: TGTGCCAGCAGCTTCTTCATGGAGACCCAGTACTTC; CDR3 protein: CASSFFMETQYF
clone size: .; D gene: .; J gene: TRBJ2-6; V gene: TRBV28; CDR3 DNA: TGTGCCAGCAGTTTACCAGGGAGCGCTGGGGCCAACGTCCTGACTTTC; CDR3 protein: CASSLPGSAGANVLTF
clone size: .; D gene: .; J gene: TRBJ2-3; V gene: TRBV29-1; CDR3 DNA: TGCAGCGGGCGCCGCGCAGGCGTCACAGATACGCAGTATTTT; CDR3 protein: CSGRRAGVTDTQYF
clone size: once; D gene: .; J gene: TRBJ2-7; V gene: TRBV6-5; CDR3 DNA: TGTGCCACCCGAATCGCGACCTACGAGCAGTACTTC; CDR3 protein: CATRIATYEQYF
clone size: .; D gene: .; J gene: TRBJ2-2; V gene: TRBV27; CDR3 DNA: TGTGCCAGCATCGGGCAGGGGTCAACCGGGGAGCTGTTTTTT; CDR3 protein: CASIGQGSTGELFF
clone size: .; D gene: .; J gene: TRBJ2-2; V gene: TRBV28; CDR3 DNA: TGTGCCAGCAGAGGCCCGCACACCGGGGAGCTGTTTTTT; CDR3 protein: CASRGPHTGELFF
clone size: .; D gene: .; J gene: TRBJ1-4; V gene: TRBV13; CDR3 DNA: TGTGCCAGCAGCTACGGTACAGGGAATAATGAAAAACTGTTTTTT; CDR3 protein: CASSYGTGNNEKLFF
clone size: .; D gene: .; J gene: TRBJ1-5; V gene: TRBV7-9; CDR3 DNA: TGTGCCAGCAGCTTAACCGGACTCTGGGGCAATCAGCCCCAGCATTTT; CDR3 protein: CASSLTGLWGNQPQHF
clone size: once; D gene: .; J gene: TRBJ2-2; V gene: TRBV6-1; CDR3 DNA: TGTGCCAGCAGACAGGGTAACACCGGGGAGCTGTTTTTT; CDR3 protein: CASRQGNTGELFF
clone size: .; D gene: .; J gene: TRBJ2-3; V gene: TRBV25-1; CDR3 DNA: TGTGCCAGCAGTGAGCAGGGATCGGATACGCAGTATTTT; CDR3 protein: CASSEQGSDTQYF
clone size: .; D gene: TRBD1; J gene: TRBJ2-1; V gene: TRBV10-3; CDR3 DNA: TGTGCCTCAGACCCTGGGGACAGGGTTTACAATGAGCAGTTCTTC; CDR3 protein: CASDPGDRVYNEQFF
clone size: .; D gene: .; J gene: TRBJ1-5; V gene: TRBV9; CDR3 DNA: TGTGCCAGCAGCGTATCAGGGTTGCGCAATCAGCCCCAGCATTTT; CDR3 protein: CASSVSGLRNQPQHF
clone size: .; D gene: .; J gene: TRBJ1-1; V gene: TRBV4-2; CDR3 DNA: TGTGCCAGCAGCTCCCCAGGGGACACTGAAGCTTTCTTT; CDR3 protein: CASSSPGDTEAFF
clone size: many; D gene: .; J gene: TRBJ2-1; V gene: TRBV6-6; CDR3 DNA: TGTGCCAGCAGTTACTCGAGAGGGAGCTCCTACAATGAGCAGTTCTTC; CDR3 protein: CASSYSRGSSYNEQFF
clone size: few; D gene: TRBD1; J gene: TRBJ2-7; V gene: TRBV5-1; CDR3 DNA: TGCGCCAGCAGCCCGCCACCCGGGACAGGGGGATTCGTATTCTACGAGCAGTACTTC; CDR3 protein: CASSPPPGTGGFVFYEQYF
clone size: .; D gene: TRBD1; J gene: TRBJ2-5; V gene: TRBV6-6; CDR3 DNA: TGTGCCAGCAGCAACGGACAGGCCTTCCAAGAGACCCAGTACTTC; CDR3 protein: CASSNGQAFQETQYF